This T cell receptor beta chain was retrieved from a study of blood T cell repertoires in COVID-19 (dated by TCRdb to about 2020). Study-wide context: Collaborator samples came from the United States, Italy and Spain and covered acute and convalescent phases of COVID-19. The samples were drawn from the first 160 participants of the ongoing ImmuneRACE study and from 950 to 1,500 subjects provided by 6 global collaborators. The prospective study material was composed of cDNA or gDNA derived from T cells, B-cell-depleted T cells, or PBMCs. The repertoires were released in a freely available public database meant as a resource for research on the immune response to SARS-CoV-2. Deeply sampled blood TCRbeta repertoires from subjects exposed to, actively infected with, or recovered from COVID-19 were included in the dataset. Sample metadata almost always included a de-identified subject ID, COVID-19 status, age in years and sex. Where HLA class I and class II types were available, the types were taken from metadata supplied by the sample provider, not from assay-based typing.

A note on this clone: What this receptor recognizes is not known. No quality values exist for individual bases; no much larger clone is one base distant.

TCRbeta CDR3 regions were amplified from genomic DNA by means of the immunoSEQ Assay, a bias-controlled multiplex PCR. The original pipeline was this. Within the assay, amplification of reference gene primers was used to estimate how many nucleated cells each sample contained. Sequence reads were collapsed and filtered to measure the absolute abundance of every unique TCRbeta CDR3 rearrangement. For each sample, productive Simpson clonality was calculated as the square root of Simpson's diversity index across productive rearrangements. What TCRdb holds here is the immuneACCESS table cut down to in-frame rearrangements. Part of the clones is not present; checked against another copy, under half of the missing clones reflect an unresolved V gene, and the others are unexplained. V, J and clone size are taken as reported in that table, and D and trimming were inferred from the DNA itself. Present in this sample are 100,000 to 150,000 clones, about four fifths of which were seen just once. In total, the top ten clones hold 9.7% of the sample.

Broader findings and caveats from the paper: How much clinical and demographic metadata was included differed by source and by participant, and the metadata was provided uncurated.

The germline V end is reduced by 5 bases and the J end by 0 bases; junction bases left unmatched: 7. Including the terminal cysteine and phenylalanine, the CDR3 comprises 19 residues. The DNA shown is the 57-base CDR3, in frame from base 1. The germline V gene yields SGHAT for CDR1 and FQNNGV for CDR2. The collaborating institutions used their own protocols to collect whole blood in K2EDTA tubes. For TCRbeta analysis, collaborators shipped samples as frozen whole blood, isolated PBMCs, or DNA extracted from either of those sample types. The specimen sequenced was peripheral blood. The receptor comes from a man aged 35-49 years with active or convalescent COVID-19. The chain couples TRBV11-2 to TRBJ2-2, with 15 bases aligning to TRBD2. The sequenced DNA: TGTGCCAGCAGCCGACGGACTAGCGGGGGGGTAACGAACACCGGGGAGCTGTTTTTT. This gives the protein CASSRRTSGGVTNTGELFF.